This T cell receptor beta chain was sequenced in a study of shared clonotypes between healthy human individuals. Partitioning of CD4+ cells yielded a CD45RA+ naive subset and a CD45RA-negative memory subset. Germline lookup yields CDR1 SGHNT and CDR2 YYREEE (reference sequence). The CDR3 length is 13 residues. With V trimmed by 7 bases and J by 1 base, 1 base remained unmatched. Sequenced by immunoSEQ multiplex PCR; TCRdb stores in-frame clones only, minus some. Found here are more than 2,000,000 clones, 90% to 95% of them singletons; the top ten hold more than 0.12%. Worth noting for this clone: The antigen is unknown.

Study-level points and caveats: Naive subsets generally had larger estimated richness than memory subsets. A reduction in generation probabilities was seen for non-shared clonotypes relative to those shared by all four donors.

What was sequenced was naive CD4+ T cells sorted from blood. Subset defined: CD45RA+ positively selected. The chain is built from TRBV5-4 and TRBJ2-3; 9 nucleotides line up with TRBD2. The sequence was obtained from a young man in good health. CDR3 sequence: CASQRGGTDTQYF. As DNA, the CDR3 is TGTGCCAGCCAGCGGGGGGGCACAGATACGCAGTATTTT.